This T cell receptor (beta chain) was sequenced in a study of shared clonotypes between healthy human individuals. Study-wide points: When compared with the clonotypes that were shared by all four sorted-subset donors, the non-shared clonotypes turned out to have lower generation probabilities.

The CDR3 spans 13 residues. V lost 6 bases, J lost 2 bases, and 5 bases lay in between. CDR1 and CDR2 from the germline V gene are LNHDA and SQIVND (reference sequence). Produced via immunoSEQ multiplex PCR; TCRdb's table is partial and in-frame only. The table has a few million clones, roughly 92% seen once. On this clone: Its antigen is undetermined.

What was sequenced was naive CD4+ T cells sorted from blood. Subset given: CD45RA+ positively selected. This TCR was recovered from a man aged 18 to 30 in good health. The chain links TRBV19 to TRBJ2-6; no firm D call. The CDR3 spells CASRLAGANVLTF. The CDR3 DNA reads TGTGCCAGTAGACTGGCTGGGGCCAACGTCCTGACTTTC.